A selection of T cell receptor beta chains follows, all from one sample in a study of T cell changes during pregnancy in multiple sclerosis. Here immunoSEQ multiplex PCR was the method, and the copy in TCRdb shows in-frame clones only, minus some. Seen here are about 59,000 clones, over 90% observed once, and the top ten hold roughly 2.6%. This sample comprised CD8+ T cells from peripheral blood mononuclear cells, obtained in the third trimester of pregnancy. The receptors originated from a female donor with multiple sclerosis, enrolled in a pregnancy study. CDR3s leave out the opening cysteine and the closing phenylalanine or tryptophan. A D gene is named only where the DNA matches it firmly.

TRBV13	TRBJ1-2	TRBD1	ASSLGTGAHYGYT
TRBV27	TRBJ1-1	NA	ASSYVGGNTEAF
TRBV7-3	TRBJ2-7	NA	ASSLLDGDEQY
TRBV11-2	TRBJ2-1	NA	ASSLWGRESDEQF
TRBV27	TRBJ2-7	TRBD2	ASSWASGRALGEQY
TRBV30	TRBJ2-2	NA	AWSERGGNTGELF
TRBV19	TRBJ2-7	NA	ASSTNGGSYEQY
TRBV5-1	TRBJ1-1	TRBD1	ASSLGTGGNTEAF
TRBV27	TRBJ2-1	TRBD2	ASSLVASGRYNEQF
TRBV27	TRBJ1-1	NA	ASSSAGRDEAF
TRBV29-1	TRBJ2-3	NA	SVEGGARDTQY
TRBV11-2	TRBJ2-5	TRBD2	ASSLGGPTD
TRBV15	TRBJ1-5	NA	ATSRELTERNQPQH
TRBV7-4	TRBJ1-3	TRBD1	ASSSETGGKGNTIY
TRBV27	TRBJ1-1	TRBD1	ASRKGQLNTEAF
TRBV10-1	TRBJ2-7	TRBD2	ASSIGTSGYEQY
TRBV6-1	TRBJ2-2	NA	ASSAYTGTNTGELF
TRBV13	TRBJ2-1	NA	ASSLGLAEQF
TRBV25-1	TRBJ1-5	NA	ASSKTGFGNQPQH
TRBV27	TRBJ2-7	TRBD1	ASSIITGENYEQY
TRBV5-1	TRBJ2-5	NA	ASSPKSPGETQY
TRBV6-1	TRBJ1-2	NA	ASSAHHGDGTYYGYT
TRBV19	TRBJ2-7	TRBD1	ASSGTGGYEQY
TRBV6-1	TRBJ2-1	NA	ASSEVTYNEQF
TRBV28	TRBJ2-1	NA	ASSLLAGEEQF
TRBV6-6	TRBJ2-5	NA	ASSYPTRGQETQY
TRBV19	TRBJ2-7	NA	ASSPSTGPTYEQY
TRBV27	TRBJ1-5	TRBD1	ASTTTGVGNQPQH
TRBV7-9	TRBJ1-1	TRBD1	ASRGNEQGTPTEAF
TRBV27	TRBJ2-7	TRBD2	ASATSGGSYEQY
TRBV7-9	TRBJ2-2	TRBD1	ASSSTLGTGDTGELF
TRBV5-1	TRBJ2-7	NA	ASSFESGISYEQY
TRBV21-1	TRBJ2-1	NA	ASSKRREKGCNEQF
TRBV6-1	TRBJ1-6	NA	ASREGRSPLH
TRBV6-1	TRBJ1-3	NA	ASSTDSGNTIY
TRBV7-8	TRBJ1-2	NA	ASSLGGGVDYGYT
TRBV28	TRBJ2-5	TRBD1	ASSPGQGGETQY
TRBV11-2	TRBJ2-7	NA	ASSLSQGAREQY
TRBV5-1	TRBJ1-1	TRBD1	ASSPDWTGSEAF
TRBV13	TRBJ2-7	TRBD2	ASSSGLAGLYEQY
TRBV27	TRBJ1-5	TRBD1	ASSSGTGYQPQH
TRBV4-2	TRBJ2-6	NA	ASSQQGGANVLT
TRBV28	TRBJ1-5	TRBD1	ASSLGQGFRQPQH
TRBV4-2	TRBJ2-1	NA	ASSQEWYGYNEQF
TRBV7-6	TRBJ2-7	NA	ASSRTDSSYEQY
TRBV25-1	TRBJ2-7	NA	ASTGNAYEQY
TRBV6-5	TRBJ2-7	NA	ASSYSQSYEQY